The entry below gives a single TCR beta chain sequence along with its context. In its sample, this clone was seen a few times. The antigen it binds to is not known. The input lacks base qualities; no much larger clone sits a single base away. Another Seattle source contributed samples from volunteer blood donors who had recovered from COVID-19. The collaborating institutions used their own protocols to collect whole blood in K2EDTA tubes. For TCRbeta analysis, collaborator samples were shipped as frozen whole blood, as isolated PBMCs, or as DNA extracted from either sample type. This record belongs to a study of blood T cell repertoires in COVID-19 (dated by TCRdb to the early 2020s). About the investigation overall: The collaborator samples originated in the United States, Italy and Spain and spanned the acute and convalescent phases of COVID-19. The material from the prospective study consisted of cDNA or gDNA derived from T cells, B-cell-depleted T cells, or PBMCs. Deeply sampled blood TCRbeta repertoires from subjects exposed to, actively infected with, or recovered from COVID-19 were included in the dataset. A freely available public database, intended as a resource for researchers studying the immune response to SARS-CoV-2, is where the repertoires were released. Samples came from the ongoing ImmuneRACE study (first 160 participants) plus 1,254 subjects from 6 global collaborators. Nearly every sample came with metadata listing a de-identified subject ID, COVID-19 status, age in years and sex. Where available, HLA class I and class II types were obtained from metadata supplied by the sample provider rather than from assay-based typing. The study at large found these results: The amount of clinical and demographic metadata varied by source and participant and was provided uncurated.

Taken from cysteine to phenylalanine, the CDR3 has 13 residues. Only the CDR3 region is kept as DNA, spanning 39 bases read in frame from base 1. V was cut back by 5 bases and J by 2 bases, leaving a gap of 8 bases between them. From a lookup of the germline V gene, CDR1 and CDR2 are MNHEY and SVGEGT. The immunoSEQ Assay, a bias-controlled multiplex PCR, was used to amplify TCRbeta CDR3 regions from genomic DNA. Per the source publication's procedure: The number of nucleated cells in each sample was estimated from the amplification of reference gene primers within the assay. To quantify the absolute abundance of each unique TCRbeta CDR3 rearrangement, sequence reads were collapsed and filtered. Productive Simpson clonality was computed per sample as the square root of Simpson's diversity index over productive rearrangements. TCRdb retrieved this table from immuneACCESS and kept in-frame rearrangements only. Not all clones are present; in checked studies, unresolved V genes account for under half, and no reason is known for the remainder. That table supplies the V and J calls and clone size; D and trimming were determined from the DNA. For this sample the table gives about 230,000 clones, of which approximately 80% were detected only once. About 1.4% of the sample belongs to the ten largest clones.

The chain uses TRBV6-2 or TRBV6-3 and TRBJ2-3, with no confidently assigned D gene. Sequences were obtained from peripheral blood. The clonotype was recovered from a woman aged 40 to 49 who had recovered from COVID-19. This receptor carries the CDR3 CASSPGTTDTQYF. DNA sequence: TGTGCCAGCAGTCCGGGTACCACAGATACGCAGTATTTT.